This is a list of T cell receptor beta chains from one sample in a study of CD8+ T cells in alopecia areata. The assay was immunoSEQ multiplex PCR, and TCRdb's table has in-frame clones only and misses some. The profile shows some 130,000 clones, roughly 61% of them singletons. Sequenced here: CD4+ T cells sorted from blood, sampled at week 0. The receptor source for this set is a human donor with alopecia areata. CDR3s include the opening cysteine and the closing phenylalanine or tryptophan. Rows may omit the clone size; those that give it use once, few, many or a size class.

size,V,J,CDR3
.,TRBV29-1,TRBJ1-1,CSVEGDRGTEAFF
few,TRBV19,TRBJ1-2,CASSRTFNYGYTF
.,TRBV27,TRBJ2-5,CASSFGTEQGTQYF
few,TRBV29-1,TRBJ1-2,CSVVARDYGYTF
.,TRBV23-1,TRBJ2-1,CASSQSLSAMSSYNEQFF
.,TRBV9,TRBJ2-5,CASSVTPQTGGKTQYF
few,TRBV10-3,TRBJ2-1,CAISIRTGEEAEQFF
.,TRBV4-1,TRBJ1-2,CASSLGTEDLKGYTF
.,TRBV6-5,TRBJ1-6,CASSYGQRNSPLHF
few,TRBV4-2,TRBJ2-5,CASSQSDGTQYF
once,TRBV27,TRBJ2-1,CASSSRLAGGLNEQFF
.,TRBV7-9,TRBJ1-6,CASAPDGGTPLHF
.,TRBV29-1,TRBJ1-2,CSVDHQLSGYTF
.,TRBV30,TRBJ2-3,CALSSGTTDTQYF
.,TRBV30,TRBJ1-5,CAWSKGKVGNQPQHF
.,TRBV5-1,TRBJ2-5,CASSEGHQETQYF
.,TRBV4-1,TRBJ2-7,CASSQIRDTNYEQYF
few,TRBV7-6,TRBJ2-7,CASSPSPGQGAIITNF
.,TRBV5-1,TRBJ2-7,CASSLAGTRTYEQYF
.,TRBV5-1,TRBJ2-5,CASSLELQETQYF
.,TRBV30,TRBJ1-1,CAWSRVGIEAFF
.,TRBV10-3,TRBJ1-5,CAISESRQPQHF
few,TRBV4-3,TRBJ1-6,CASSQDSTGSYNSPLHF
.,TRBV7-9,TRBJ2-1,CASSWRAGAHNEQFF
.,TRBV30,TRBJ1-1,CAWTEGVTEAFF
.,TRBV9,TRBJ2-1,CASSYNLYNEQFF
.,TRBV15,TRBJ2-4,CATSRGPGTGPNIQYF
.,TRBV5-6,TRBJ2-1,CASSPSMGGPTSYNEQFF
.,TRBV4-3,TRBJ2-3,CASQGPRGTQYF
once,TRBV6-4,TRBJ1-2,CASRRQGSPLYGYTF
.,TRBV7-2,TRBJ2-7,CASSLGSLAGEQYF
.,TRBV5-1,TRBJ2-5,CASSLEPAGGPETQYF
.,TRBV29-1,TRBJ1-2,CSVETGRGSSGYTF
.,TRBV5-1,TRBJ2-5,CASSLEQTPMGTQYF
.,TRBV7-2,TRBJ1-2,CASTQGSQGGYTF
few,TRBV5-6,TRBJ2-1,CASSFLTTRSNEQFF
few,TRBV9,TRBJ2-3,CASTMGGVSTDTQYF
.,TRBV30,TRBJ2-3,CAWGRGRTQYF
.,TRBV29-1,TRBJ1-2,CSATTGTNGYTF
.,TRBV13,TRBJ2-3,CASSYSGVQADTQYF
.,TRBV6-5,TRBJ2-7,CASSQRGARSYEQYF
once,TRBV11-2,TRBJ1-6,CASSPSSSPLHF
once,TRBV6-5,TRBJ1-2,CASSPDRGYGYTF
.,TRBV29-1,TRBJ2-3,CSVVQDRITDTQYF
.,TRBV5-1,TRBJ2-3,CASSLGHLTDTQYF
.,TRBV29-1,TRBJ2-7,CSVVRGYEQYF
.,TRBV6-5,TRBJ1-3,CASSYDGNTIYF
.,TRBV2,TRBJ1-1,CASSPRSSTEAFF
.,TRBV5-1,TRBJ1-6,CASSGQGTNSPLHF
.,TRBV5-1,TRBJ2-7,CASSPRLASLGEQYF
.,TRBV7-2,TRBJ1-5,CASSSRTGINQPQHF
few,TRBV7-9,TRBJ2-1,CASYTYNEQFF
.,TRBV4-3,TRBJ2-7,CASSQDRTGGYEQYF
.,TRBV7-9,TRBJ1-6,CASSPSGDNNSPLHF
few,TRBV7-2,TRBJ2-7,CASSLSRTSGGMYEQYF
.,TRBV27,TRBJ2-5,CASSPRTRETQYF
few,TRBV6-5,TRBJ1-1,CASSYSGQDTEAFF
.,TRBV25-1,TRBJ2-3,CASSVQGVTSTDTQYF
.,TRBV9,TRBJ2-5,CASSVGGTSMGRQETQYF
once,TRBV30,TRBJ1-1,CAWSTGQKNTEAFF